Below, 24 T cell receptor beta chains from the same sample are listed, as sequenced in a study of T cell responses to AZD1222 COVID-19 vaccine. Assay: immunoSEQ multiplex PCR; the TCRdb copy retains only in-frame clones and omits some. Of around 130,000 clones in the sample, 90% were seen once. This specimen was peripheral blood, taken 28 days after the second dose of the MenACWY control vaccine. The receptors were gathered from an adult who received the MenACWY meningococcal vaccine as a control.

The rearrangement uses TRBV9 and TRBJ2-6; a weak D match, TRBD2 (5 bases). Germline CDR1 and CDR2: SGDLS and YYNGEE. CDR3 length: 16 residues. Trimming took off 4 bases at V and 3 bases at J, with 14 bases between the two ends. The CDR3 region is CASSPTGGGGANVLTF. Here the CDR3 DNA reads TGTGCCAGCAGCCCAACCGGAGGAGGTGGGGCCAACGTCCTGACTTTC.

The chain uses TRBV2 and TRBJ1-5; D remains unclear. V was clipped by 0 bases and J by 6 bases, with 12 bases between them. In germline, CDR1 is SNHLY, CDR2 FYNNEI. This CDR3 has 15 residues. CDR3 nucleotide sequence: TGTGCCAGCAGTGAAGCTATCGGCAGACTTCAGCCCCAGCATTTT. It is translated as CASSEAIGRLQPQHF.

The J gene is TRBJ1-2, the V gene TRBV10-2; D gene unclear. CDR1 and CDR2 from the germline V gene are WSHSY and SAAADI. The V end lost 7 bases, the J end lost 5 bases, and 17 bases lay between the germline ends. This CDR3 is 14 amino acids long. The CDR3 DNA reads as TGCGCCAGCACGGATGGACTCCGAGCGTATGGCTACACCTTC. Its translation is CASTDGLRAYGYTF.

The V gene is TRBV7-3, the J gene TRBJ2-5, with 8 positions matching TRBD2. The CDR3 spans 14 residues. CDR1 SGHTA and CDR2 FQGTGA come from the germline V gene. V lost 5 bases, J lost 5 bases, and 7 bases stayed unmatched. CDR3 region: CASSTGGGLETQYF. In DNA, the CDR3 is TGTGCCAGCAGCACCGGGGGGGGCCTGGAGACCCAGTACTTC.

The J gene is TRBJ1-6, the V gene TRBV18; TRBD1 matches at 9 bases. The CDR3 spans 15 residues. CDR1 is KGHSH, CDR2 LQKENI, per germline. V shed 3 bases and J 6 bases; nucleotides not matched to a gene: 3. The CDR3: CASSPLDRGNSPLHF. In DNA form, the CDR3 reads TGTGCCAGCTCACCTCTGGACAGGGGTAATTCACCCCTCCACTTT.

V is TRBV7-2 and J is TRBJ2-7, with D perhaps TRBD1 (6 bases). CDR1 SGHTA and CDR2 FQGNSA come from the germline V gene. V was shortened by 1 base and J by 9 bases, with 13 bases between the two germline ends. There are 13 residues in the CDR3. CDR3 coding DNA: TGTGCCAGCAGCTTAGTAGCCCAGGGGAGGCAGTACGTC. Encoded protein: CASSLVAQGRQYV.

This rearrangement joins TRBV19 to TRBJ2-7; D may be TRBD1 (5 bases). Germline V gives CDR1 LNHDA, CDR2 SQIVND (reference sequence). The CDR3 is made up of 11 amino acids. Deletions cut 4 bases from V and 4 bases from J, with 5 bases between. This CDR3 is CASSTGYEQYF. DNA of the CDR3: TGTGCCAGTAGTACAGGGTACGAGCAGTACTTC.

This clone was seen only once. This chain uses TRBV6-4 with TRBJ2-1, with TRBD2 matching over 8 bases. This CDR3 is 14 amino acids long. Germline CDR1 MRHNA, CDR2 SNTAGT. Trimming removed 3 bases from V and 9 bases from J; junction bases left unmatched: 7. CDR3 bases: TGTGCCAGCAGTGAGGCGGGAGGAGTTACTGAGCAGTTCTTC. Its protein is CASSEAGGVTEQFF.

CDR3 loop: CASSQDFGALCFF. The DNA for the CDR3 is TGTGCCAGCAGCCAAGATTTCGGGGCTCTCTGTTTTTTT. This chain connects TRBV3-1 (or the pseudogene TRBV3-2) to TRBJ2-2; D may correspond to TRBD1 or TRBD2 (5 bases each). This CDR3 comprises 13 residues. V was cut by 0 bases and J by 17 bases, with 16 bases left in between. Germline V CDR1 and CDR2: LGHDT, YNNKEL (reference sequence).

This clone was detected only a few times. The CDR3 is CASSLGGTTYEQYF. The CDR3 DNA is TGTGCCAGCAGCTTAGGGGGGACTACGTACGAGCAGTACTTC. The J gene is TRBJ2-7, the V gene TRBV7-6; 7 positions agree with TRBD2. With 1 base clipped from V and 4 bases from J, the junction kept 4 bases outside the gene matches. Germline V gene sequence: CDR1 SGHVS, CDR2 FNYEAQ. The CDR3 has 14 residues.

This chain links TRBV28 with TRBJ2-6; TRBD1 is a possible D gene (5 bases). The germline V and J ends were trimmed by 1 base and 9 bases, with 10 bases remaining between them. There are 14 residues in the CDR3. CDR1 and CDR2 (germline): MDHEN, SYDVKM. The CDR3 DNA reads as TGTGCCAGCAGTTTATCCCCAACAGGCAACGTCCTGACTTTC. Translated, it gives CASSLSPTGNVLTF.

This rearrangement joins TRBV27 to TRBJ2-7; D possibly corresponds to TRBD1 (5 bases). The germline V and J ends were trimmed by 0 bases and 2 bases, with 8 bases remaining between them. The germline V gene encodes CDR1 MNHEY and CDR2 SMNVEV (reference sequence). CDR3 length equals 14 residues. The chain's CDR3 is CASSLSLGAYEQYV. The CDR3 region has the DNA TGTGCCAGCAGTTTATCGCTAGGGGCCTACGAGCAGTACGTC.

The CDR3 loop is CSVQATNEKLFF. CDR3 bases: TGCAGCGTTCAAGCAACTAATGAAAAACTGTTTTTT. The chain couples TRBV29-1 to TRBJ1-4; no firm D call. Germline CDR1 is SQVTM and CDR2 is ANQGSEA. CDR3 length: 12 amino acids. Trimming removed 5 bases from V and 0 bases from J, with 4 bases in between. Combining the CDR3 with reference TRBV29-1 and TRBJ1-4 gives the whole variable domain SAVISQKPSRDICQRGTSLTIQCQVDSQVTMMFWYRQQPGQSLTLIATANQGSEATYESGFVIDKFPISRPNLTFSTLTVSNMSPEDSSIYLCSVQATNEKLFFGSGTQLSVL.

V and J are TRBV14 and TRBJ2-2, with 8 nucleotides matching TRBD2. The CDR3 covers 16 residues. Germline V CDR1 and CDR2: SGHDN, FVKESK. The ends lost 4 bases at V and 4 bases at J; junction bases unmatched: 8. CDR3 protein: CASSPGVLAVTGELFF. The CDR3 nucleotides are TGTGCCAGCAGCCCCGGGGTACTAGCGGTCACCGGGGAGCTGTTTTTT.

V and J are TRBV10-3 and TRBJ1-5; weak D call: TRBD1 (5 bases). Germline values: CDR1 ENHRY, CDR2 SYGVKD. The CDR3 is 16 amino acids. V lost 3 bases and J lost 3, with 15 bases in between. CDR3 coding DNA: TGTGCCATCAGTGATTCCCGGACGGGGGACAATCAGCCCCAGCATTTT. This codes for CAISDSRTGDNQPQHF.

The gene calls are TRBV7-2 and TRBJ2-7, with no clear D. The length of the CDR3 is 16 residues. Germline CDR1 reads SGHTA; CDR2 reads FQGNSA. V dropped 2 bases and J dropped 5 bases, with 19 bases sitting between them. The CDR3 region has the DNA TGTGCCAGCAGCTTACCCCTGCAGTTGGGTCGACACGAGCAGTACTTC. The encoded protein is CASSLPLQLGRHEQYF.

The chain carries TRBV7-9 and TRBJ1-5, with TRBD1 identical over 7 bases. The CDR3 is made up of 19 amino acids. In germline, CDR1 is SEHNR, CDR2 FQNEAQ (reference sequence). V was pared by 0 bases and J by 0 bases, with 11 bases of the junction left unmatched. CDR3 sequence (DNA): TGTGCCAGCAGCTTAGCGGGGGTAGGAGGGGGCTATAGCAATCAGCCCCAGCATTTT. It codes for CASSLAGVGGGYSNQPQHF.

The J gene is TRBJ1-1, the V gene TRBV5-1, with 7 bases aligning to TRBD1. There are 14 residues in the CDR3. Unmatched junction bases numbered 3, after V lost 1 base and J lost 3 bases. Germline lookup yields CDR1 SGHRS and CDR2 YFSETQ. CDR3 DNA sequence: TGCGCCAGCAGCTTGCAGGGGGAATACACTGAAGCTTTCTTT. Translated, it gives CASSLQGEYTEAFF.

The rearrangement uses TRBV2 and TRBJ1-6; perhaps TRBD1 as D (5 bases). Germline CDR1 SNHLY, CDR2 FYNNEI. This CDR3 is 16 amino acids long. Trimming removed 2 bases at V and 8 bases at J, with 16 bases between. In DNA, the CDR3 is TGTGCCAGCAGTGAACGTAGGGGTTGGGAATATTCACCCCTCCACTTT. This gives the protein CASSERRGWEYSPLHF. The entire variable domain, with the rest obtained from reference TRBV2 and TRBJ1-6, is as follows: EPEVTQTPSHQVTQMGQEVILRCVPISNHLYFYWYRQILGQKVEFLVSFYNNEISEKSEIFDDQFSVERPDGSNFTLKIRSTKLEDSAMYFCASSERRGWEYSPLHFGNGTRLTVT.

V usage is TRBV15 and J usage is TRBJ2-3; no definite D call. The V end was cut by 8 bases, the J end by 2 bases, with 11 bases between. The CDR3 covers 13 residues. Germline V CDR1 and CDR2: LNHNV, YYDKDF (reference sequence). CDR3 protein: CATGGHPTDTQYF. The CDR3 bases are TGTGCCACCGGCGGCCACCCCACAGATACGCAGTATTTT. Full variable domain (remainder filled in from reference TRBV15 and TRBJ2-3): DAMVIQNPRYQVTQFGKPVTLSCSQTLNHNVMYWYQQKSSQAPKLLFHYYDKDFNNEADTPDNFQSRRPNTSFCFLDIRSPGLGDTAMYLCATGGHPTDTQYFGPGTRLTVL.

The chain carries TRBV5-6 and TRBJ1-4; the D gene is possibly TRBD1 (6 bases). This CDR3 spans 13 amino acids. V shed 3 bases and J shed 8 bases, with 11 bases lying between them. Germline V lookup: CDR1 SGHDT, CDR2 YYEEEE. In DNA form, the CDR3 reads TGTGCCAGCAGCTCTGACAGGAGGGAAAAACTGTTTTTT. Its protein is CASSSDRREKLFF.

V and J are TRBV7-8 and TRBJ1-1; 7 nucleotides align to TRBD1. The CDR3 consists of 14 residues. Trimming at V came to 5 bases and at J to 6 bases, leaving 9 bases not matched to a gene. Per germline, CDR1 SGHVS and CDR2 FQNEAQ. CDR3 region: CASSPEQGRSEAFF. The CDR3 coding sequence is TGTGCCAGCAGCCCAGAACAGGGGCGGTCTGAAGCTTTCTTT.

The chain has TRBV19 and TRBJ1-5; D remains ambiguous. The germline gives CDR1 LNHDA, CDR2 SQIVND (reference sequence). Trimming shortened V by 8 bases and J by 2 bases, and 16 bases separated the two germline ends. The CDR3 runs to 15 residues. CDR3 DNA: TGTGCCAGTTGGTCGGTGGACCTTGGCAATCAGCCCCAGCATTTT. Translated, it gives CASWSVDLGNQPQHF.

The chain carries TRBV3-1 (or the pseudogene TRBV3-2) and TRBJ2-3; the D is unclear. The CDR3 covers 18 residues. Germline V gene lookup returns CDR1 LGHDT and CDR2 YNNKEL (reference sequence). The germline V and J ends were trimmed by 4 bases and 0 bases, with 20 bases remaining between them. CDR3 in DNA: TGTGCCAGCAGCCGGACCAGGTTGGCAACCTCTAGCACAGATACGCAGTATTTT. Translation gives CASSRTRLATSSTDTQYF.